This T cell receptor (beta chain) was retrieved from a study of graft-versus-host responses after intestinal transplantation. The repertoire was sequenced with immunoSEQ multiplex PCR; TCRdb's copy has only in-frame clones and lacks some. This repertoire shows about 15,000 clones, approximately 33% found once; its top ten account for approximately 3.5%. Per the germline V gene, CDR1 is SEHNR and CDR2 is FQNEAQ (reference sequence). V lost 6 bases and J lost 4, with 19 bases in between. The CDR3 covers 15 residues. This specimen consisted of alloreactive CD4+ T cells from a mixed lymphocyte reaction culture, obtained before intestinal transplant. Subset denoted: CFSE-low proliferating T cells sorted from roughly 6-day pre-transplant mixed lymphocyte reaction (GvH or HvG direction). The rearrangement uses TRBV7-9 and TRBJ2-7; either TRBD1 or TRBD2 may fit D (5 bases each). The sequence derives from a human patient who received an intestinal transplant. The CDR3 region has the DNA TGTGCCAGCAGTCTTTCTTATCGGGGCCTATACGAGCAGTACTTC. Translating it yields CASSLSYRGLYEQYF.